Shown below are 16 T cell receptor beta chains from a single sample sequenced in a study of identical twins listed by TCRdb under 2016. The library was obtained by 5' RACE. Sequencing was carried out with an Illumina HiSeq 2000. The public reads were run again by TCRdb, first through fastp at Q25 and then through MiXCR, and only productive beta chains were kept. Identical CDR3 proteins give one entry, which carries the most common genes and DNA. This sample holds about 920,000 distinct CDR3 sequences; around an eighth were observed only once. Of the sample, around 1.6% falls within the top ten clones. These data are also associated with another study on yellow fever vaccine responses in identical twins.

The sequenced sample was PBMCs. The receptors originated from a woman under 30 in good health.

This clonotype turned up a few times. The chain couples TRBV7-3 to TRBJ2-7; 7 nucleotides agree with TRBD2. Trimming at V came to 5 bases and at J to 0 bases, leaving 22 bases not matched to a gene. The CDR3 is made up of 20 amino acids. CDR1 is SGHTA, CDR2 FQGTGA, per germline. The CDR3 bases are TGTGCCAGCAGCCCCCCCGAGTTTAGCGGGTCCTCGAGGAGCTCCTACGAGCAGTACTTC. Encoded protein: CASSPPEFSGSSRSSYEQYF.

This clonotype was detected a few times. The chain combines TRBV11-3 with TRBJ2-3; 9 bases agree with TRBD1. In germline, CDR1 is SGHNT, CDR2 YENEEA. V was pared by 4 bases and J by 4 bases, with 6 bases of the junction left unmatched. The CDR3 totals 15 residues. The CDR3: CASSSLGQGPDTQYF. The CDR3 bases are TGTGCCAGCAGCTCGCTGGGACAGGGTCCAGATACGCAGTATTTT.

This clonotype was detected only a few times. The chain combines TRBV7-9 with TRBJ2-3, with TRBD2 matching 12 bases. This CDR3 is built from 16 residues. CDR1 and CDR2 (germline): SEHNR, FQNEAQ (reference sequence). V shed 5 bases and J 1 base; nucleotides not matched to a gene: 4. CDR3 nucleotides: TGTGCCAGCAGCAGACTAGCGGGAGCGCGCACAGATACGCAGTATTTT. It is translated as CASSRLAGARTDTQYF.

This clonotype was observed a handful of times. As DNA, the CDR3 is TGCGCCAGCAGCTCCCATAACGATGAGCAGTTCTTC. This gives the protein CASSSHNDEQFF. The V call is TRBV5-1, the J call TRBJ2-1; D gene unclear. The CDR3 extends over 12 amino acids. The V end was cut by 3 bases, the J end by 8 bases, with 9 bases between. Germline loops: CDR1 SGHRS, CDR2 YFSETQ.

This clonotype was recorded a few times. This chain uses TRBV7-2 with TRBJ2-1, with D perhaps TRBD2 (7 bases). Germline CDR1 SGHTA, CDR2 FQGNSA. The V and J ends lost 5 bases and 7 bases respectively, with 21 bases between them. This CDR3 has 16 residues. CDR3 amino acids: CASSPRGAGLVNEQFF. The CDR3 DNA sequence: TGTGCCAGCAGCCCACGGGGGGCAGGGTTGGTAAATGAGCAGTTCTTC.

The chain couples TRBV11-3 to TRBJ2-3; 13 nucleotides match TRBD2. With V trimmed by 5 bases and J by 5 bases, 10 bases remained unmatched. CDR3 length equals 17 residues. In germline, CDR1 is SGHNT, CDR2 YENEEA. The CDR3 DNA follows: TGTGCCAGCAGCCAAACCGGACTAGCGGGGGAGAGAGATACGCAGTATTTT. Protein product: CASSQTGLAGERDTQYF.

There are a few counts of this clonotype. This chain joins TRBV28 and TRBJ2-2, with D perhaps TRBD1 (6 bases). V was pared by 6 bases and J by 2 bases, with 16 bases between. The CDR3 runs 16 residues. Germline V gene data show CDR1 as MDHEN and CDR2 as SYDVKM. The CDR3 loop reads CASRAAAGDNTGELFF. DNA for the CDR3: TGTGCCAGCAGGGCAGCGGCAGGGGACAACACCGGGGAGCTGTTTTTT.

This clonotype was observed a handful of times. The rearrangement links TRBV20-1 to TRBJ2-5; D perhaps matches TRBD2 (5 bases). V dropped 0 bases and J dropped 4 bases, with 9 bases sitting between them. The CDR3 totals 13 residues. Germline CDR1 DFQATT, CDR2 SNEGSKA (reference sequence). This chain's CDR3 is CSARDGGRETQYF. As DNA, the CDR3 is TGCAGTGCTAGAGATGGTGGGAGAGAGACCCAGTACTTC.

The V and J genes are TRBV10-3 and TRBJ2-3; D unresolved. V lost 3 bases and J 4 bases, leaving 2 bases between the germline ends. CDR1 and CDR2 (germline): ENHRY, SYGVKD. The CDR3 length is 11 residues. The CDR3 DNA reads TGTGCCATCAGTGAAGCAGATACGCAGTATTTT. The encoded protein is CAISEADTQYF.

The V gene is TRBV7-8, the J gene TRBJ2-5; 14 bases agree with TRBD2. This CDR3 is 18 amino acids long. CDR1 and CDR2 from the germline V gene are SGHVS and FQNEAQ. J was trimmed by 5 bases and V by 5 bases; bases with no gene match: 13. CDR3 nucleotides: TGTGCCAGCAGCCACAGACTAGCGGGGGGGATTTCGCGCGAGACCCAGTACTTC. Protein: CASSHRLAGGISRETQYF.

V usage is TRBV7-2 and J usage is TRBJ2-2; tentatively, D is TRBD2 (6 bases). The CDR3 runs 14 residues. V was pared by 5 bases and J by 6 bases, with 13 bases between. Per the germline V gene, CDR1 is SGHTA and CDR2 is FQGNSA. Here the CDR3 reads CASSRDSLPGELFF. CDR3 bases: TGTGCCAGCAGCCGGGACTCCTTACCCGGGGAGCTGTTTTTT.

This clonotype has a count of ten or more. V and J are TRBV15 and TRBJ2-1; no clear D gene. V shed 0 bases and J shed 5 bases, with 5 bases lying between them. This CDR3 has 13 amino acids. Germline V gene data show CDR1 as LNHNV and CDR2 as YYDKDF (reference sequence). This CDR3 reads CATSRESNNEQFF. DNA for the CDR3: TGTGCCACCAGCAGAGAGTCGAACAATGAGCAGTTCTTC.

The chain uses TRBV7-3 and TRBJ2-1, with D tentatively TRBD2 (7 bases). Germline V lookup: CDR1 SGHTA, CDR2 FQGTGA. The V gene lost 0 bases and the J gene lost 3 bases, with 12 bases spanning the gap. The length of the CDR3 is 16 residues. The CDR3 nucleotides read TGTGCCAGCAGCTTAACGGGGGGGCTAGTCTACAATGAGCAGTTCTTC. Translating gives CASSLTGGLVYNEQFF.

This clonotype has just a few counts. V is TRBV6-1 and J is TRBJ2-5; the D gene could be TRBD1 or TRBD2 (5 bases each). The germline gives CDR1 MNHNS, CDR2 SASEGT. This CDR3 has 14 amino acids. The V end lost 7 bases, the J end lost 5 bases, and 17 bases lay between the germline ends. Written as DNA, the CDR3 is TGTGCCAGCAACCCGGGACCCACCCAGGAGACCCAGTACTTC. Protein: CASNPGPTQETQYF.

This clonotype occurred many times. The J gene is TRBJ2-3, the V gene TRBV5-5, with 10 bases lining up with TRBD2. V was clipped by 1 base and J by 2 bases; unmatched bases: 7. From germline, CDR1 is SGHKS and CDR2 YYEKEE (reference sequence). The CDR3 has 17 amino acids. CDR3: CASSLILAGTYTDTQYF. The DNA for the CDR3 is TGTGCCAGCAGCTTGATACTAGCGGGGACGTACACAGATACGCAGTATTTT.

There are many counts of this clonotype. The chain combines TRBV7-2 with TRBJ2-5; TRBD2 agrees at 7 bases. Germline CDR1 is SGHTA and CDR2 is FQGNSA. This CDR3 has 15 residues. With V trimmed by 4 bases and J by 1 base, 6 bases remained unmatched. CDR3 DNA: TGTGCCAGCAGCTACAACCGCGGGAGCCAAGAGACCCAGTACTTC. Amino acid sequence: CASSYNRGSQETQYF.